One and the same sample provided the 16 T cell receptor beta chains below, sequenced in a study of T-cell memory formation after mild COVID-19. Each CDR3 protein is one row after TCRdb ran MiXCR on the 5' RACE reads. The repertoire holds roughly 550,000 distinct CDR3 sequences, with roughly 20% as singletons. What was sequenced was PBMCs or a T cell subset sorted from them (not recorded which). The source of these receptors is an adult woman who had mild COVID-19 (a few samples of this study predate the infection). Cell type and time point are not known.

The sample holds many counts of this clonotype. This rearrangement joins TRBV9 to TRBJ2-7, with D maybe TRBD2 (6 bases). V lost 4 bases, J lost 3 bases, and 17 bases lay in between. This CDR3 is 15 amino acids long. Germline CDR1 SGDLS, CDR2 YYNGEE. Here the CDR3 reads CASSQSPGSNYEQYF. The DNA for the CDR3 is TGTGCCAGCAGCCAGAGCCCCGGGAGTAACTACGAGCAGTACTTC.

This clonotype was seen a handful of times. The chain links TRBV28 to TRBJ1-2, with D hard to call. The length of the CDR3 is 12 residues. Germline-derived CDR1 and CDR2 are MDHEN and SYDVKM. V was pared by 6 bases and J by 3 bases, with 8 bases between. The CDR3, as DNA: TGTGCCAGCAGCGACTTATACTATGGCTACACCTTC. Translating it yields CASSDLYYGYTF.

A few counts support this clonotype. V usage is TRBV27 and J usage is TRBJ2-3, with a tentative D call TRBD2 (5 bases). V was pared by 3 bases and J by 2 bases, with 9 bases between. Germline loops: CDR1 MNHEY, CDR2 SMNVEV (reference sequence). This CDR3 contains 14 residues. CDR3 coding DNA: TGTGCCAGCAGTTTCCGGGGTTACACAGATACGCAGTATTTT. This translates into CASSFRGYTDTQYF.

V gene TRBV29-1 combines with J gene TRBJ1-1, with D maybe TRBD1 (6 bases). Germline V gives CDR1 SQVTM, CDR2 ANQGSEA. V gave up 7 bases and J gave up 4 bases, with 16 bases separating them. This CDR3 contains 13 residues. The CDR3 DNA reads as TGCAGCGGGTGCGGGGGCGCGAGCACTGAAGCTTTCTTT. Translated: CSGCGGASTEAFF. The variable domain in full, with the rest retrieved from reference TRBV29-1 and TRBJ1-1, is SAVISQKPSRDICQRGTSLTIQCQVDSQVTMMFWYRQQPGQSLTLIATANQGSEATYESGFVIDKFPISRPNLTFSTLTVSNMSPEDSSIYLCSGCGGASTEAFFGQGTRLTVV.

This clonotype was picked up many times. This chain links TRBV7-9 with TRBJ2-4; a possible D gene is TRBD2 (7 bases). The CDR3 extends over 12 amino acids. Looked up from germline, CDR1 is SEHNR and CDR2 is FQNEAQ (reference sequence). CDR3 loop: CATGGRENIQYF. CDR3 in DNA: TGTGCGACCGGGGGGCGTGAAAACATTCAGTACTTC.

The chain couples TRBV5-1 to TRBJ2-1, with D possibly being TRBD2 (6 bases). The CDR3 length is 16 residues. V dropped 0 bases and J dropped 0 bases, with 10 bases sitting between them. CDR1 SGHRS and CDR2 YFSETQ come from the germline V gene. The CDR3 reads CASSLAGGDSYNEQFF. The CDR3 DNA is TGCGCCAGCAGCTTGGCCGGCGGGGACTCCTACAATGAGCAGTTCTTC.

The chain joins TRBV10-3 to TRBJ2-7, with D tentatively TRBD1 (5 bases). CDR1 is ENHRY, CDR2 SYGVKD, per germline. CDR3 size: 13 residues. Between the trimmed V and J ends, which lost 4 bases and 1 base, there was a span of 8 bases. CDR3 protein: CAISGSGSYEQYF. Here the CDR3 DNA reads TGTGCCATCAGTGGTTCAGGGTCCTACGAGCAGTACTTC.

The chain uses TRBV30 and TRBJ2-5, with 7 bases aligning to TRBD2. Germline V gives CDR1 GTSNPN, CDR2 SVGIG (reference sequence). This CDR3 is 12 amino acids long. The ends lost 8 bases at V and 4 bases at J; junction bases unmatched: 7. CDR3: CAGRLAAETQYF. CDR3 sequence (DNA): TGTGCCGGACGACTAGCAGCAGAGACCCAGTACTTC.

This chain uses TRBV5-4 with TRBJ1-6; 9 bases align to TRBD1. There are 16 residues in the CDR3. Germline V CDR1 and CDR2: SGHNT, YYREEE (reference sequence). V gave up 3 bases and J gave up 10 bases; unmatched junction bases: 11. The CDR3 here is CASSSHPGTGQSPLHF. The CDR3 nucleotides are TGTGCCAGCAGCTCACACCCCGGGACAGGGCAATCACCCCTCCACTTT.

The chain joins TRBV12-3 or TRBV12-4 to TRBJ2-5; 7 bases map to TRBD2. CDR3 length equals 14 residues. Unmatched junction bases numbered 10, after V lost 8 bases and J lost 4 bases. The CDR3 is CASRGGEGPETQYF. CDR3 sequence (DNA): TGTGCCAGCCGCGGGGGAGAGGGCCCAGAGACCCAGTACTTC.

The chain carries TRBV5-5 and TRBJ1-6; 7 bases fit TRBD1. Germline-derived CDR1 and CDR2 are SGHKS and YYEKEE (reference sequence). With V trimmed by 4 bases and J by 10 bases, 11 bases remained unmatched. The CDR3 extends over 15 amino acids. The CDR3 nucleotides read TGTGCCAGCAGCCGGCGACAGGGAAGGAACTCACCCCTCCACTTT. Translating it yields CASSRRQGRNSPLHF.

The rearrangement joins TRBV24-1 to TRBJ2-1; either TRBD1 or TRBD2 may supply D (6 bases each). Deletions cut 4 bases from V and 9 bases from J, with 12 bases between. This CDR3 region has 13 residues. The germline CDR1 and CDR2 sequences are KGHDR and SFDVKD. The CDR3 loop is CATSDGGSGEQFF. The DNA for the CDR3 is TGTGCCACCAGTGACGGGGGCAGCGGTGAGCAGTTCTTC.

This clonotype was counted only a few times. The genes are TRBV18 and TRBJ2-7; D is tentatively TRBD1 or TRBD2 (5 bases each). The CDR3 sequence is 16 residues long. Germline V lookup: CDR1 KGHSH, CDR2 LQKENI. The ends were cut back, 5 bases at V and 2 bases at J, with 19 bases in the middle. CDR3 protein: CASSKKQGALAYEQYF. CDR3 coding DNA: TGTGCCAGCTCAAAAAAGCAGGGAGCACTTGCCTACGAGCAGTACTTC.

This rearrangement joins TRBV7-2 to TRBJ2-7; no reliable D call. Germline V gene lookup returns CDR1 SGHTA and CDR2 FQGNSA. CDR3 length: 16 amino acids. Deletions cut 0 bases from V and 0 bases from J, with 12 bases between. The DNA of the CDR3 is TGTGCCAGCAGCTTAGCGGCTAGTTCCTACTCCTACGAGCAGTACTTC. This codes for CASSLAASSYSYEQYF.

There are a few counts of this clonotype. The rearrangement links TRBV4-1 to TRBJ2-7; 9 bases line up with TRBD1. The CDR3 covers 15 residues. The trim removed 6 bases at V and 6 bases at J, leaving 12 bases unmatched. The germline V gene has CDR1 MGHRA and CDR2 YSYEKL. The CDR3 DNA reads TGCGCCAGCAGGCGTTCGGGGGACAGGGATTTCGAGCAGTACTTC. As protein: CASRRSGDRDFEQYF.

This chain connects TRBV20-1 to TRBJ2-7; D assignment may be TRBD1 or TRBD2 (5 bases each). The CDR3 consists of 13 residues. Germline CDR1 reads DFQATT; CDR2 reads SNEGSKA (reference sequence). Trimming left V 1 base short and J 6 bases short, with 13 bases between. The CDR3 DNA reads TGCAGTGCTAGAGGGGCGAGGGGACGCGAGCAGTACTTC. Protein: CSARGARGREQYF.